Following are 31 T cell receptor beta chains from one sample sequenced in a study of cytomegalovirus exposure and HLA in healthy donors. The PCR had 60 Vbeta and 13 Jbeta primers. Assay used: immunoSEQ multiplex PCR; TCRdb lists only in-frame clones, some missing. The sample holds some 150,000 clones, 80% seen once. The sequenced sample was PBMCs. These receptors were taken from a man aged 30 to 39 in good health and CMV-seronegative.

This rearrangement joins TRBV30 to TRBJ2-7; 12 positions agree with TRBD2. The V segment lost 1 base and the J segment 1 base; nucleotides outside the gene matches: 5. The CDR3 spans 16 residues. Germline loops: CDR1 GTSNPN, CDR2 SVGIG (reference sequence). This CDR3 is CAWSGDGTSGSYEQYF. The CDR3 coding sequence is TGTGCCTGGAGTGGGGATGGGACTAGCGGGTCCTACGAGCAGTACTTC. Drawing the rest from reference TRBV30 and TRBJ2-7, the complete variable domain is SQTIHQWPATLVQPVGSPLSLECTVEGTSNPNLYWYRQAAGRGLQLLFYSVGIGQISSEVPQNLSASRPQDRQFILSSKKLLLSDSGFYLCAWSGDGTSGSYEQYFGPGTRLTVT.

The chain couples TRBV27 to TRBJ2-1, with 7 nucleotides matching TRBD2. Germline lookup yields CDR1 MNHEY and CDR2 SMNVEV (reference sequence). V shed 6 bases, J shed 3 bases, and the junction held 8 bases outside the gene matches. This CDR3 spans 15 amino acids. The CDR3 region has the DNA TGTGCCAGCAGCCGAGCGGGGACTCTCTACAATGAGCAGTTCTTC. This sequence encodes CASSRAGTLYNEQFF.

This clone has just a few counts. V gene TRBV2 combines with J gene TRBJ2-2, with 7 bases matching TRBD1. Germline assignment: CDR1 SNHLY and CDR2 FYNNEI. Trimming took 3 bases from V and 2 from J; bases not matched to a gene: 9. This CDR3 region has 17 residues. CDR3 sequence reads: CASSDPRQGVNTGELFF. As DNA, the CDR3 is TGTGCCAGCAGTGACCCCAGACAGGGCGTAAACACCGGGGAGCTGTTTTTT.

V and J are TRBV5-4 and TRBJ2-6; 7 positions agree with TRBD2. V gave up 1 base and J gave up 1 base; unmatched junction bases: 5. From germline, CDR1 is SGHNT and CDR2 YYREEE (reference sequence). The CDR3 contains 17 residues. The CDR3 DNA reads as TGTGCCAGCAGCTTGCCCCAGGGAGGGTCTGGGGCCAACGTCCTGACTTTC. Its protein product is CASSLPQGGSGANVLTF. The full variable domain, completed using reference TRBV5-4 and TRBJ2-6, is ETGVTQSPTHLIKTRGQQVTLRCSSQSGHNTVSWYQQALGQGPQFIFQYYREEENGRGNFPPRFSGLQFPNYSSELNVNALELDDSALYLCASSLPQGGSGANVLTFGAGSRLTVL.

This chain uses TRBV5-4 with TRBJ2-5; D call uncertain. The CDR3 extends over 15 amino acids. Trimming stripped 1 base from V and 2 bases from J, with 12 bases between. Germline assignment: CDR1 SGHNT and CDR2 YYREEE (reference sequence). The CDR3 loop reads CASSLIHQRQETQYF. The CDR3, as DNA: TGTGCCAGCAGCTTGATACACCAGCGACAAGAGACCCAGTACTTC.

The chain joins TRBV7-2 to TRBJ2-5; 16 bases line up with TRBD2. CDR3 length: 17 amino acids. V lost 4 bases, J lost 5 bases, and 7 bases stayed unmatched. Germline CDR1 and CDR2: SGHTA and FQGNSA. In DNA form, the CDR3 reads TGTGCCAGCAGCTCGGGGACTAGCGGGGGGGCTTGGGAGACCCAGTACTTC. Its protein is CASSSGTSGGAWETQYF.

The chain couples TRBV4-1 to TRBJ1-2, with TRBD1 matching 10 bases. The germline gives CDR1 MGHRA, CDR2 YSYEKL. CDR3 length equals 18 residues. Germline trimming cut 1 base from V and 0 bases from J; bases unmatched to any gene: 8. Written as DNA, the CDR3 is TGCGCCAGCAGCCAAGTAGGGGGACAGGGGAAGCCTAACTATGGCTACACCTTC. Translated: CASSQVGGQGKPNYGYTF.

V usage is TRBV7-2 and J usage is TRBJ1-3; D is possibly TRBD1 (5 bases). Germline V CDR1 and CDR2: SGHTA, FQGNSA. The CDR3 consists of 15 residues. Trimming removed 0 bases at V and 2 bases at J, with 8 bases between. CDR3 bases: TGTGCCAGCAGCTTAGCCAGGGTGACTGGAAACACCATATATTTT. This translates into CASSLARVTGNTIYF. Using reference TRBV7-2 and TRBJ1-3 for the parts outside the CDR3, the full variable domain is GAGVSQSPSNKVTEKGKDVELRCDPISGHTALYWYRQSLGQGLEFLIYFQGNSAPDKSGLPSDRFSAERTGGSVSTLTIQRTQQEDSAVYLCASSLARVTGNTIYFGEGSWLTVV.

This chain links TRBV29-1 with TRBJ1-2, with a tentative D call TRBD1 (5 bases). CDR1 is SQVTM, CDR2 ANQGSEA, per germline. Trimming removed 6 bases from V and 8 bases from J, with 16 bases in between. CDR3 length: 12 residues. For the CDR3, the DNA is TGCAGCGTGCCCCGGGACTCTGAGGGCTACACCTTC. The encoded protein is CSVPRDSEGYTF.

This chain's CDR3 is CASSSDRGQETQYF. The DNA for the CDR3 is TGTGCCAGCAGCTCCGACAGGGGCCAAGAGACCCAGTACTTC. V usage is TRBV7-9 and J usage is TRBJ2-5; 8 nucleotides align to TRBD1. The V segment lost 4 bases and the J segment 1 base; nucleotides outside the gene matches: 2. The CDR3 consists of 14 residues. Germline loops: CDR1 SEHNR, CDR2 FQNEAQ (reference sequence).

This clone was observed a handful of times. The chain couples TRBV5-6 to TRBJ2-3, with 8 nucleotides matching TRBD1. CDR3 size: 16 residues. Trimming cost V 0 bases and J 6 bases; bases outside gene matches: 9. CDR1 and CDR2 from the germline V gene are SGHDT and YYEEEE. Written as DNA, the CDR3 is TGTGCCAGCAGCTTGGCGTGGCAGGGGGCGAGGGATACGCAGTATTTT. Amino acids: CASSLAWQGARDTQYF. Full variable domain (remainder filled in from reference TRBV5-6 and TRBJ2-3): DAGVTQSPTHLIKTRGQQVTLRCSPKSGHDTVSWYQQALGQGPQFIFQYYEEEERQRGNFPDRFSGHQFPNYSSELNVNALLLGDSALYLCASSLAWQGARDTQYFGPGTRLTVL.

V is TRBV30 and J is TRBJ1-5; unclear D gene. Germline values: CDR1 GTSNPN, CDR2 SVGIG (reference sequence). The V gene lost 0 bases and the J gene lost 0 bases, with 9 bases spanning the gap. This CDR3 spans 15 amino acids. For the CDR3, the DNA is TGTGCCTGGAGTGTAAAACATATTAGCAATCAGCCCCAGCATTTT. This gives the protein CAWSVKHISNQPQHF.

The chain joins TRBV7-3 to TRBJ2-1; 7 nucleotides agree with TRBD2. The V gene's germline CDR1 is SGHTA and CDR2 FQGTGA. This CDR3 contains 16 residues. Trimming at V came to 5 bases and at J to 7 bases, leaving 14 bases not matched to a gene. The CDR3 protein is CASSKPGGSIVNEQFF. CDR3 sequence (DNA): TGTGCCAGCAGCAAGCCGGGCGGGAGCATAGTTAATGAGCAGTTCTTC.

The chain recombines TRBV7-8 with TRBJ2-7; TRBD2 is a possible D gene (5 bases). The V and J ends lost 10 bases and 5 bases respectively, with 21 bases between them. This CDR3 is built from 14 residues. Germline V gene data show CDR1 as SGHVS and CDR2 as FQNEAQ. The DNA of the CDR3 is TGTGCCATCACGGCTGCTCGAGGAGGCAACGAGCAGTACTTC. Translation: CAITAARGGNEQYF.

The chain employs TRBV4-3 and TRBJ2-7; D might be TRBD2 (5 bases). The CDR3 totals 14 residues. The germline V and J ends were trimmed by 0 bases and 7 bases, with 13 bases remaining between them. Germline V gene data show CDR1 as LGHNA and CDR2 as YSLEER. The DNA of the CDR3 is TGCGCCAGCAGCCAAGACGCGACTTCGGGGGAGCAGTACTTC. This translates into CASSQDATSGEQYF.

The chain is built from TRBV2 and TRBJ1-5; D gene ambiguous. Per germline, CDR1 SNHLY and CDR2 FYNNEI. The CDR3 loop spans 16 amino acids. V was shortened by 2 bases and J by 0 bases, with 11 bases between the two germline ends. CDR3 region: CASSESSYFSNQPQHF. CDR3 DNA sequence: TGTGCCAGCAGTGAATCGTCCTATTTTAGCAATCAGCCCCAGCATTTT.

This CDR3 is CASSFSPGTGVNEQFF. The CDR3 DNA follows: TGTGCCAGCAGCTTTTCTCCCGGGACAGGGGTCAATGAGCAGTTCTTC. The chain carries TRBV13 and TRBJ2-1, with 10 bases lining up with TRBD1. The CDR3 runs 16 residues. The ends lost 3 bases at V and 6 bases at J; junction bases unmatched: 8. Germline loops: CDR1 PRHDT, CDR2 FYEKMQ (reference sequence).

The V and J genes are TRBV7-9 and TRBJ1-1; D perhaps matches TRBD1 (5 bases). Germline assignment: CDR1 SEHNR and CDR2 FQNEAQ (reference sequence). Deletions cut 7 bases from V and 3 bases from J, with 21 bases between. This CDR3 spans 16 amino acids. The CDR3 nucleotides read TGTGCCAGCATTTGGGGAGTAGGGGCGGGGGACACTGAAGCTTTCTTT. Translating gives CASIWGVGAGDTEAFF.

The gene calls are TRBV2 and TRBJ2-1; 7 bases fit TRBD1. Germline CDR1 is SNHLY and CDR2 is FYNNEI. With V trimmed by 9 bases and J by 5 bases, 4 bases remained unmatched. There are 12 residues in the CDR3. CDR3: CARQGWNNEQFF. The CDR3 region has the DNA TGTGCCAGACAGGGGTGGAACAATGAGCAGTTCTTC.

The chain couples TRBV7-9 to TRBJ1-6; D call uncertain. V was shortened by 0 bases and J by 7 bases, with 16 bases between the two germline ends. The CDR3 runs 17 residues. Germline CDR1 and CDR2: SEHNR and FQNEAQ (reference sequence). CDR3 sequence: CASSLALAGGVNSPLHF. CDR3 nucleotide sequence: TGTGCCAGCAGCTTAGCCTTGGCGGGAGGTGTGAATTCACCCCTCCACTTT.

This chain links TRBV9 with TRBJ1-2, with D tentatively TRBD1 (6 bases). V lost 0 bases, J lost 1 base, and 13 bases lay in between. Per the germline V gene, CDR1 is SGDLS and CDR2 is YYNGEE. This CDR3 is 16 amino acids long. This chain's CDR3 is CASSVGGGARNYGYTF. The CDR3 coding sequence is TGTGCCAGCAGCGTAGGTGGGGGGGCGCGTAACTATGGCTACACCTTC.

This rearrangement joins TRBV2 to TRBJ2-7, with 9 positions matching TRBD1. Germline-derived CDR1 and CDR2 are SNHLY and FYNNEI. There are 14 residues in the CDR3. Losses at the gene ends were 6 bases for V and 2 bases for J; bases not matched to a gene: 5. CDR3 region: CASRGQGGAYEQYF. In DNA form, the CDR3 reads TGTGCCAGCAGGGGACAGGGCGGGGCCTACGAGCAGTACTTC.

Points on this clone: An end of the junction differs from the germline gene, which may be a read error. The chain carries TRBV9 and TRBJ1-1; D might be TRBD1 (5 bases). The CDR3 length is 15 residues. Germline lookup yields CDR1 SGDLS and CDR2 YYNGEE. For the CDR3, the DNA is TGTGCCAGCAGCGTAGCTGGGGGGGGTAACACTGAAACTTTCTTT. Translated, it gives CASSVAGGGNTETFF.

This clone was seen a single time. This sequence joins TRBV5-1 and TRBJ1-2, with 8 nucleotides matching TRBD1. With 0 bases clipped from V and 7 bases from J, the junction kept 5 bases outside the gene matches. The V gene's germline CDR1 is SGHRS and CDR2 YFSETQ. This CDR3 is built from 14 residues. In DNA, the CDR3 is TGCGCCAGCAGCTTGGAAGGACAGGGCCCTGGCTACACCTTC. It translates to CASSLEGQGPGYTF.

V and J are TRBV19 and TRBJ1-5; tentative D call: TRBD1 (6 bases). The ends were cut back, 4 bases at V and 6 bases at J, with 16 bases in the middle. Germline loops: CDR1 LNHDA, CDR2 SQIVND (reference sequence). This CDR3 has 15 residues. CDR3 DNA: TGTGCCAGTAGTACCGGGCGGGGGGCGGGTCAGCCCCAGCATTTT. As protein: CASSTGRGAGQPQHF.

This clone was seen only a few times. J is TRBJ1-1 and V is TRBV5-4; no definite D call. V gave up 5 bases and J gave up 1 base, with 12 bases separating them. From germline, CDR1 is SGHNT and CDR2 YYREEE (reference sequence). The CDR3 consists of 14 residues. Here the CDR3 DNA reads TGTGCCAGCAGTCCTCGTCCCAGGAACACTGAAGCTTTCTTT. Translating gives CASSPRPRNTEAFF.

The V and J genes are TRBV9 and TRBJ2-1; possible D gene TRBD1, 5 bases. V was shortened by 3 bases and J by 9 bases, with 10 bases between the two germline ends. The CDR3 loop spans 12 amino acids. Germline V gives CDR1 SGDLS, CDR2 YYNGEE. The CDR3 loop is CASSGRVGEQFF. In DNA form, the CDR3 reads TGTGCCAGCAGCGGCAGGGTTGGTGAGCAGTTCTTC. Together with reference TRBV9 and TRBJ2-1, the CDR3 gives the full variable domain: DSGVTQTPKHLITATGQRVTLRCSPRSGDLSVYWYQQSLDQGLQFLIQYYNGEERAKGNILERFSAQQFPDLHSELNLSSLELGDSALYFCASSGRVGEQFFGPGTRLTVL.

The chain joins TRBV13 to TRBJ1-2; 8 bases match TRBD1. In germline, CDR1 is PRHDT, CDR2 FYEKMQ (reference sequence). J was trimmed by 4 bases and V by 4 bases; bases with no gene match: 11. This CDR3 has 16 amino acids. This CDR3 reads CASSSLGQGDGYGYTF. In DNA form, the CDR3 reads TGTGCCAGCAGCTCCCTTGGACAGGGAGATGGCTATGGCTACACCTTC.

V and J are TRBV7-9 and TRBJ2-7; 7 nucleotides agree with TRBD1. The CDR3 runs to 14 residues. The trim removed 6 bases at V and 3 bases at J, leaving 8 bases unmatched. Germline V lookup: CDR1 SEHNR, CDR2 FQNEAQ (reference sequence). The CDR3 is CASSLGQVIYEQYF. The DNA of the CDR3 is TGTGCCAGCAGTCTCGGACAGGTAATCTACGAGCAGTACTTC. Supplemented by reference TRBV7-9 and TRBJ2-7, the full variable domain reads DTGVSQNPRHKITKRGQNVTFRCDPISEHNRLYWYRQTLGQGPEFLTYFQNEAQLEKSRLLSDRFSAERPKGSFSTLEIQRTEQGDSAMYLCASSLGQVIYEQYFGPGTRLTVT.

The chain links TRBV28 to TRBJ2-7; maybe TRBD1 (6 bases). With 0 bases removed from V and 4 bases from J, the gap between germline ends came to 16 bases. Germline CDR1 MDHEN, CDR2 SYDVKM. This CDR3 comprises 16 residues. CDR3 nucleotides: TGTGCCAGCAGTTTATGGGGTGGGGGCAATACGTACGAGCAGTACTTC. Residues: CASSLWGGGNTYEQYF.

This clone turned up a few times. J is TRBJ2-2 and V is TRBV7-3, with a tentative D call TRBD2 (5 bases). Germline V gene lookup returns CDR1 SGHTA and CDR2 FQGTGA. Trimming shortened V by 5 bases and J by 6 bases, and 10 bases separated the two germline ends. The CDR3 loop spans 13 amino acids. CDR3 protein: CASSVRGPGELFF. CDR3 nucleotide sequence: TGTGCCAGCAGCGTAAGAGGGCCCGGGGAGCTGTTTTTT.